This TCR beta chain was captured in a study of blood T cell repertoires in COVID-19. Study processing details: Estimates of nucleated cell counts were drawn from the amplification of reference gene primers. The assay was immunoSEQ multiplex PCR, and TCRdb's table has in-frame clones only and misses some. That table furnishes V, J and clone size, whereas the DNA furnished D and trimming. This sample has fewer than 50,000 clones; approximately 74% occur once, and the top ten carry over 9.5%. CDR3 length: 17 amino acids. Germline V gene data show CDR1 as SGHAT and CDR2 as FQNNGV. J was trimmed by 3 bases and V by 1 base; bases with no gene match: 2.

Sequences were obtained from peripheral blood. This chain links TRBV11-2 with TRBJ2-3, with 15 positions matching TRBD2. The TCR sequence derives from a man between 70 and 80 years old with COVID-19, enrolled during active disease. The CDR3 bases are TGTGCCAGCAGCTTAGGGACTAGCGGGAGGGAAACAGATACGCAGTATTTT. This sequence encodes CASSLGTSGRETDTQYF.